Presented here are 15 T cell receptor beta chains from one specimen sequenced in a study of blood T cell repertoires in COVID-19. Here immunoSEQ multiplex PCR was the method, and the copy in TCRdb shows in-frame clones only, minus some. The data contain about 260,000 clones, almost 85% of them seen just once; the ten biggest clones take up about 2%. Material: peripheral blood. The receptor source for this set is a woman over 75 with acute or convalescent COVID-19.

The rearrangement joins TRBV15 to TRBJ2-3, with 13 bases aligning to TRBD2. This CDR3 has 17 amino acids. Germline V gives CDR1 LNHNV, CDR2 YYDKDF (reference sequence). Germline trimming cut 9 bases from V and 2 bases from J; bases unmatched to any gene: 11. The CDR3 region is CATKLAGGPGITDTQYF. CDR3 nucleotides: TGTGCCACAAAACTAGCGGGAGGGCCGGGGATCACAGATACGCAGTATTTT.

This sequence joins TRBV3-1 (or the pseudogene TRBV3-2) and TRBJ2-3, with 7 nucleotides matching TRBD2. This CDR3 spans 16 amino acids. With 0 bases clipped from V and 2 bases from J, the junction kept 5 bases outside the gene matches. From germline, CDR1 is LGHDT and CDR2 YNNKEL (reference sequence). CDR3 sequence reads: CASSQEALAPTDTQYF. As DNA, the CDR3 is TGTGCCAGCAGCCAAGAGGCACTAGCGCCCACAGATACGCAGTATTTT.

In this sample, this clone turned up a few times. The CDR3 here is CASSLSPATSYNEQFF. In nucleotides, the CDR3 is TGCGCCAGCAGCTTGTCCCCAGCGACCTCCTACAATGAGCAGTTCTTC. The rearrangement joins TRBV5-1 to TRBJ2-1, with D uncertain. Germline CDR1 reads SGHRS; CDR2 reads YFSETQ. The CDR3 contains 16 residues. Trimming cost V 1 base and J 0 bases, with 11 bases left between them.

The genes are TRBV5-6 and TRBJ1-2; no reliable D call. The germline V gene encodes CDR1 SGHDT and CDR2 YYEEEE. The CDR3 is made up of 13 amino acids. Trimming cost V 0 bases and J 3 bases, with 6 bases left between them. The CDR3: CASSLASDYGYTF. As DNA, the CDR3 is TGTGCCAGCAGCTTGGCGTCAGACTATGGCTACACCTTC. Together with reference TRBV5-6 and TRBJ1-2, the CDR3 gives the full variable domain: DAGVTQSPTHLIKTRGQQVTLRCSPKSGHDTVSWYQQALGQGPQFIFQYYEEEERQRGNFPDRFSGHQFPNYSSELNVNALLLGDSALYLCASSLASDYGYTFGSGTRLTVV.

This clone was counted once. This chain links TRBV5-1 with TRBJ1-2; perhaps TRBD1 as D (5 bases). The germline V gene has CDR1 SGHRS and CDR2 YFSETQ. The CDR3 is made up of 12 amino acids. The V and J ends lost 1 base and 6 bases respectively, with 7 bases between them. The CDR3, as DNA: TGCGCCAGCAGCTTGCAGGGAAATGGCTACACCTTC. It encodes CASSLQGNGYTF. The full variable domain, with the rest looked up from reference TRBV5-1 and TRBJ1-2, is KAGVTQTPRYLIKTRGQQVTLSCSPISGHRSVSWYQQTPGQGLQFLFEYFSETQRNKGNFPGRFSGRQFSNSRSEMNVSTLELGDSALYLCASSLQGNGYTFGSGTRLTVV.

This rearrangement joins TRBV6-5 to TRBJ2-5; 7 bases agree with TRBD1. This CDR3 contains 14 residues. V was pared by 4 bases and J by 1 base, with 3 bases of the junction left unmatched. Germline values: CDR1 MNHEY, CDR2 SVGAGI. This CDR3 reads CASSWDSSQETQYF. Here the CDR3 DNA reads TGTGCCAGCAGTTGGGACAGTTCCCAAGAGACCCAGTACTTC.

The chain combines TRBV5-1 with TRBJ1-1; TRBD1 aligns across 7 bases. Germline loops: CDR1 SGHRS, CDR2 YFSETQ. V lost 3 bases to trimming and J lost 2 bases; unmatched junction nucleotides: 4. The CDR3 contains 14 residues. CDR3 sequence (DNA): TGCGCCAGCAGCTATGGGACAGTTAACACTGAAGCTTTCTTT. Translating it yields CASSYGTVNTEAFF.

This chain connects TRBV5-1 to TRBJ2-5; the D gene is possibly TRBD2 (7 bases). Germline CDR1 SGHRS, CDR2 YFSETQ. CDR3 length equals 15 residues. V was trimmed by 0 bases and J by 4 bases, leaving 13 bases between them. Written as DNA, the CDR3 is TGCGCCAGCAGCTTGGATATGAGGGGGGGAGAGACCCAGTACTTC. Amino acid sequence: CASSLDMRGGETQYF.

The genes are TRBV19 and TRBJ1-2; possible D gene TRBD1, 6 bases. Germline CDR1 and CDR2: LNHDA and SQIVND (reference sequence). The CDR3 extends over 15 amino acids. V shed 3 bases and J shed 8 bases, with 19 bases lying between them. CDR3 in amino acids: CASSIVYWGLGGYTF. As DNA, the CDR3 is TGTGCCAGTAGTATCGTCTACTGGGGGCTGGGAGGCTACACCTTC.

The gene calls are TRBV7-8 and TRBJ2-3; 8 bases agree with TRBD2. The CDR3 is 14 amino acids. Per the germline V gene, CDR1 is SGHVS and CDR2 is FQNEAQ. V trimming: 3 bases; J trimming: 6 bases; junction bases outside the gene matches: 5. In nucleotides, the CDR3 is TGTGCCAGCAGCTTTAGCGGGATAGGCGATACGCAGTATTTT. Protein sequence: CASSFSGIGDTQYF.

V usage is TRBV18 and J usage is TRBJ2-7; 8 bases fit TRBD1. The germline V gene encodes CDR1 KGHSH and CDR2 LQKENI. V was pared by 6 bases and J by 2 bases, with 12 bases of the junction left unmatched. This CDR3 spans 16 amino acids. The CDR3 DNA reads TGTGCCAGCTCTACGATACCGGGACAGGTTACCTACGAGCAGTACTTC. As protein: CASSTIPGQVTYEQYF.

This chain links TRBV5-6 with TRBJ1-2; D possibly corresponds to TRBD1 (5 bases). The V gene lost 0 bases and the J gene lost 6 bases, with 18 bases spanning the gap. Germline V lookup: CDR1 SGHDT, CDR2 YYEEEE. CDR3 size: 16 residues. Written as DNA, the CDR3 is TGTGCCAGCAGCTTGGGTCAGGTCAGCAGGGCTGATGGCTACACCTTC. Translation: CASSLGQVSRADGYTF.

The rearrangement links TRBV3-1 (or the pseudogene TRBV3-2) to TRBJ2-3, with TRBD2 matching over 7 bases. Per the germline V gene, CDR1 is LGHDT and CDR2 is YNNKEL (reference sequence). The length of the CDR3 is 16 residues. V trimming: 4 bases; J trimming: 1 base; junction bases outside the gene matches: 8. The CDR3 nucleotides read TGTGCCAGCAGCCCCCCTAGCGGCTCACGCACAGATACGCAGTATTTT. Translating it yields CASSPPSGSRTDTQYF.

On this clone itself: This specimen includes other DNA sequences encoding the same CDR3. CDR3 residues: CASSLTGGNQPQHF. As DNA, the CDR3 is TGTGCCAGCTCGCTTACAGGGGGCAATCAGCCCCAGCATTTT. The chain uses TRBV18 and TRBJ1-5; 7 bases map to TRBD1. CDR3 length: 14 residues. Germline CDR1 reads KGHSH; CDR2 reads LQKENI. J lost 2 bases, V lost 6 bases, and 4 bases had no gene match.

This clone was counted once. This rearrangement joins TRBV18 to TRBJ1-2, with 9 nucleotides matching TRBD1. The germline gives CDR1 KGHSH, CDR2 LQKENI. CDR3 size: 14 residues. Trimming cost V 3 bases and J 6 bases; bases outside gene matches: 5. The CDR3 protein is CASSPSDRGHGYTF. CDR3 nucleotide sequence: TGTGCCAGCTCACCCTCGGACAGGGGCCATGGCTACACCTTC.